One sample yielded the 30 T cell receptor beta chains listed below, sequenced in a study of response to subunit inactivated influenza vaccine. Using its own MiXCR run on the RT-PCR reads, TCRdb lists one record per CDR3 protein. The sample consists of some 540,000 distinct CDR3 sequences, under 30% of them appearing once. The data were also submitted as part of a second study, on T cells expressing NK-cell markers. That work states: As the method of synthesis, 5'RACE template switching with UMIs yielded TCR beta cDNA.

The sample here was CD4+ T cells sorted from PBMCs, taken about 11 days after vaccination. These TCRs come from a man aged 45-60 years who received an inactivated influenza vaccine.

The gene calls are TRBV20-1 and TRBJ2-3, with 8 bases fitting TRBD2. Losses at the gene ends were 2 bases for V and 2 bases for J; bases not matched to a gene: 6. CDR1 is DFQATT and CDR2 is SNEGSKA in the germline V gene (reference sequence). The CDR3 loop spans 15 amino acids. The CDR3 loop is CSARSGSRPTDTQYF. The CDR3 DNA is TGCAGTGCTAGAAGCGGGAGCCGTCCCACAGATACGCAGTATTTT.

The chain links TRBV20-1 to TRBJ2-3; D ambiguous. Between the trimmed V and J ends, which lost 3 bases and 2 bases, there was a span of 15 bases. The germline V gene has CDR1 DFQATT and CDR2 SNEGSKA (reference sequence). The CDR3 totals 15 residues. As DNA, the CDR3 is TGCAGTGCTAGGTACCTACGGCATCACACAGATACGCAGTATTTT. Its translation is CSARYLRHHTDTQYF.

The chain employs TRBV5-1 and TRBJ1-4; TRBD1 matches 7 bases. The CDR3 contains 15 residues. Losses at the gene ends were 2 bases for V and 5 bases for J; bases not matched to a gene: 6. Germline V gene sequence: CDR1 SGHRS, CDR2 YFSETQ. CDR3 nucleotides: TGCGCCAGCAGCTTTAGACAGGGCGTAAATGAAAAACTGTTTTTT. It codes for CASSFRQGVNEKLFF.

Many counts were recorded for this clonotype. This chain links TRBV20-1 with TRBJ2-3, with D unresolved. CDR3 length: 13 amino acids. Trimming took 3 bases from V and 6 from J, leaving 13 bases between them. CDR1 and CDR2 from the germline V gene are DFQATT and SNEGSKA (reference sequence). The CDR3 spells CSARAFLDDTQYF. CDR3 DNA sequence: TGCAGTGCTAGGGCGTTTTTGGACGATACGCAGTATTTT.

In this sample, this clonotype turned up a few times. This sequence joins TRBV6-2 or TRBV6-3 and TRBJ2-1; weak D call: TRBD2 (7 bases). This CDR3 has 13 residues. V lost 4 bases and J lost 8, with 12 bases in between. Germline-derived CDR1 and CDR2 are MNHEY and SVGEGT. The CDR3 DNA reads TGTGCCAGCAGTTCCCCGGGGGGCCATGAGCAGTTCTTC. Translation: CASSSPGGHEQFF.

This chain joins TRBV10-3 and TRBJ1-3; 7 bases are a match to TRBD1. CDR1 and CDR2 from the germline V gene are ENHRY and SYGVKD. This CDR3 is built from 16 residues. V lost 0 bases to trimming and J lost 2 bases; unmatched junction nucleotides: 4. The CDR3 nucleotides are TGTGCCATCAGTGAGTCACGCCAGGGGGCTGGAAACACCATATATTTT. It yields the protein CAISESRQGAGNTIYF.

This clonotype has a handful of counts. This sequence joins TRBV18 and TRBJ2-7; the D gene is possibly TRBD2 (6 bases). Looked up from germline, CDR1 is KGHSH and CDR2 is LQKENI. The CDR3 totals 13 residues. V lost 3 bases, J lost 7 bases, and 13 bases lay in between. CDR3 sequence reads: CASSPRPAGEQYF. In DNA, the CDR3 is TGTGCCAGCTCACCCAGGCCCGCGGGAGAGCAGTACTTC.

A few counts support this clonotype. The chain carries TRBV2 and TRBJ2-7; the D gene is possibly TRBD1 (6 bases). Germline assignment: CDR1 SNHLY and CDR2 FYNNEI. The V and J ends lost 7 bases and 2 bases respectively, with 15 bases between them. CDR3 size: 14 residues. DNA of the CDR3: TGTGCCAGCAAAGGGACACTCACCACCTACGAGCAGTACTTC. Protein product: CASKGTLTTYEQYF.

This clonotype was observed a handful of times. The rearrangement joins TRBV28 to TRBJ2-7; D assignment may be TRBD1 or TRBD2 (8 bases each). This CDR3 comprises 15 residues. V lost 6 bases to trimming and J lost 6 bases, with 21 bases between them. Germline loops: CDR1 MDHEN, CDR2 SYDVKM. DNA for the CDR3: TGTGCCAGCAGCCCGGGGGGGCAGGGGGCCCTCGAGCAGTACTTC. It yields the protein CASSPGGQGALEQYF.

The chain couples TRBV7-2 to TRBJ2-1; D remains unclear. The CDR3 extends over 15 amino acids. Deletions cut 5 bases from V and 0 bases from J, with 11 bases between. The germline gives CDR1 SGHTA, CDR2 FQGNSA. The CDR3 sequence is CASSVSVSSYNEQFF. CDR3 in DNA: TGTGCCAGCAGCGTGAGCGTAAGCTCCTACAATGAGCAGTTCTTC.

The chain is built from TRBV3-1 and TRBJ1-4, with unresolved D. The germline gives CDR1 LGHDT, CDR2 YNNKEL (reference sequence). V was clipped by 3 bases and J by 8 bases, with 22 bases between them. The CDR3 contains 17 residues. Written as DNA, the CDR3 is TGTGCCAGCAGCCAGGGGAGGTTGGTGGGGTATGGCGAAAAACTGTTTTTT. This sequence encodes CASSQGRLVGYGEKLFF.

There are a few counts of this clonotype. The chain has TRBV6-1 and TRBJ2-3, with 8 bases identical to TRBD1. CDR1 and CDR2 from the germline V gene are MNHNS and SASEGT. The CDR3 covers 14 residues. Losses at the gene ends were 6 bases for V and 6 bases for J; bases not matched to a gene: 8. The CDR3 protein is CASRDRALVDTQYF. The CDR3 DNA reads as TGTGCCAGCAGGGACAGGGCCTTGGTGGATACGCAGTATTTT.

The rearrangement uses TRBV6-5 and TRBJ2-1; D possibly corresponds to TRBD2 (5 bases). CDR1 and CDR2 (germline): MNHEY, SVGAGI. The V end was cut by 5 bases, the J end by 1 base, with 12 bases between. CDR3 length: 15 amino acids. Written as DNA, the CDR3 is TGTGCCAGCAGTAATCGACTAAATTCCTACAATGAGCAGTTCTTC. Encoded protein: CASSNRLNSYNEQFF.

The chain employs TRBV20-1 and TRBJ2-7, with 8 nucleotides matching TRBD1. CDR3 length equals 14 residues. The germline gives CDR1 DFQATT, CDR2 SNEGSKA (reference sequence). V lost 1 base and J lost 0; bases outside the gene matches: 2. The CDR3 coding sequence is TGCAGTGCTAGAGGGACAGGGCGCTCCTACGAGCAGTACTTC. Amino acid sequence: CSARGTGRSYEQYF.

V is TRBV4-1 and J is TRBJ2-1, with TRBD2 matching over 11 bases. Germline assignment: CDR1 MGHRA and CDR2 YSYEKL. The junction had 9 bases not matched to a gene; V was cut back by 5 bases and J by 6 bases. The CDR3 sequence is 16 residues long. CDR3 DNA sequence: TGCGCCAGCAGCAACATAGCGGGGGGGCCCGGCAATGAGCAGTTCTTC. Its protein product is CASSNIAGGPGNEQFF.

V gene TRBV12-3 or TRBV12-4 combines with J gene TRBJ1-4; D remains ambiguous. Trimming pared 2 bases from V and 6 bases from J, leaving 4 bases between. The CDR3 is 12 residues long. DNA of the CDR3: TGTGCCAGCAGTTTATATTATGAAAAACTGTTTTTT. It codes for CASSLYYEKLFF.

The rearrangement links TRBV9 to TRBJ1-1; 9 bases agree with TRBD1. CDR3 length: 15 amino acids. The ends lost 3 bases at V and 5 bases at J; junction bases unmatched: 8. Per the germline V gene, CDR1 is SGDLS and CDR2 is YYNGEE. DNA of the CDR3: TGTGCCAGCAGCGGTGGACAGGGGAGGAGGACTGAAGCTTTCTTT. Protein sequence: CASSGGQGRRTEAFF.

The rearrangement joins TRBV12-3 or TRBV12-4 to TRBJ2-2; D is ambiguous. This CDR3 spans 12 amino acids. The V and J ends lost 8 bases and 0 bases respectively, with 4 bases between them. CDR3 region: CASAPNTGELFF. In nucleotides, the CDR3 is TGTGCCAGCGCCCCGAACACCGGGGAGCTGTTTTTT.

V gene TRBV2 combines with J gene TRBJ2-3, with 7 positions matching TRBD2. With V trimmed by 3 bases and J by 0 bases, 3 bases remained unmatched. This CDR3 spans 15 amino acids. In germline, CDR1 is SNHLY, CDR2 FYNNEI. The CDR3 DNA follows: TGTGCCAGCAGTGATCGCGGGGGAAGCACAGATACGCAGTATTTT. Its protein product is CASSDRGGSTDTQYF.

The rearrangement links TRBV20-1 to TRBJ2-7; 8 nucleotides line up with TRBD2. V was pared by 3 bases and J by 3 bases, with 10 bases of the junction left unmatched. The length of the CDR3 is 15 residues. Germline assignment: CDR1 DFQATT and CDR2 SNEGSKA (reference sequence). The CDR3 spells CSARASGRSLYEQYF. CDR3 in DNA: TGCAGTGCTAGGGCTAGCGGGCGGAGTCTCTACGAGCAGTACTTC.

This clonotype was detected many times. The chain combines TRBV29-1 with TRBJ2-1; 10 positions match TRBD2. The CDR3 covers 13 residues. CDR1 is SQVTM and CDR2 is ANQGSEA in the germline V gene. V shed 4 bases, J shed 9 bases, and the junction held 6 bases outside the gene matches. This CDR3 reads CSVASSGRSEQFF. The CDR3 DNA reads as TGCAGCGTTGCGTCTAGCGGGAGAAGTGAGCAGTTCTTC.

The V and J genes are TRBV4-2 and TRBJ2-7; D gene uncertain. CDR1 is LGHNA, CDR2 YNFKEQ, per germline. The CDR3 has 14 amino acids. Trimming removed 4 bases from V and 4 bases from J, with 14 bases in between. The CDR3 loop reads CASSPGQSLYEQYF. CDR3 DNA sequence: TGTGCCAGCAGCCCTGGGCAATCTCTATACGAGCAGTACTTC.

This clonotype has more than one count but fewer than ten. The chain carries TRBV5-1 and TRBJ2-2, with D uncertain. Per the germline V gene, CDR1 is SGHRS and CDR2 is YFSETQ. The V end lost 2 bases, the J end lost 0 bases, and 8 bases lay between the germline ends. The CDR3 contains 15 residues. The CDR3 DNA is TGCGCCAGCAGCTTTGGCAGAACGAACACCGGGGAGCTGTTTTTT. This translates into CASSFGRTNTGELFF.

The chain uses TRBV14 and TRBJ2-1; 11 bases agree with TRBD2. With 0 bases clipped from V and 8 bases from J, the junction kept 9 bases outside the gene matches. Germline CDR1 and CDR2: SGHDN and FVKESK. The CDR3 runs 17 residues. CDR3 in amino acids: CASSQETRLAGWDEQFF. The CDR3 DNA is TGTGCCAGCAGCCAAGAAACCCGACTAGCGGGGTGGGATGAGCAGTTCTTC.

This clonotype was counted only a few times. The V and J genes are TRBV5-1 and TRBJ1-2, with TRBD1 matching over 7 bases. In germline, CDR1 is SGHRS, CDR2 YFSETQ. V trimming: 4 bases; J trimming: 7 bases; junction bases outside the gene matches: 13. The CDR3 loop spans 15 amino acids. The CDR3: CASSLGGTDGGGYTF. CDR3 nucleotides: TGCGCCAGCAGCCTGGGGGGGACAGATGGCGGTGGCTACACCTTC. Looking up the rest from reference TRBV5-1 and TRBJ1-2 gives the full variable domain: KAGVTQTPRYLIKTRGQQVTLSCSPISGHRSVSWYQQTPGQGLQFLFEYFSETQRNKGNFPGRFSGRQFSNSRSEMNVSTLELGDSALYLCASSLGGTDGGGYTFGSGTRLTVV.

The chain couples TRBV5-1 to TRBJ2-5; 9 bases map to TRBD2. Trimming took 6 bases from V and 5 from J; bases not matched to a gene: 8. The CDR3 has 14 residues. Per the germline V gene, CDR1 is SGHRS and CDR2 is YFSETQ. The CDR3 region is CASKGSGSRETQYF. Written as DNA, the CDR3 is TGCGCCAGCAAGGGTAGCGGGAGCCGGGAGACCCAGTACTTC.

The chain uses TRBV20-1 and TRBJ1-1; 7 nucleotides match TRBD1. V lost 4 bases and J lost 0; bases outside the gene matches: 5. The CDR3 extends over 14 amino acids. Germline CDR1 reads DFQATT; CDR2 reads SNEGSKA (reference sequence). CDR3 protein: CSAISGGLNTEAFF. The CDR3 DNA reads TGCAGTGCTATATCAGGGGGATTGAACACTGAAGCTTTCTTT.

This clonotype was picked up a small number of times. The CDR3 sequence: CATSRVAVSTDTQYF. In nucleotides, the CDR3 is TGTGCCACCAGCAGAGTCGCCGTTAGCACAGATACGCAGTATTTT. The V call is TRBV15, the J call TRBJ2-3, with D unclear. The CDR3 spans 15 residues. Germline V lookup: CDR1 LNHNV, CDR2 YYDKDF (reference sequence). V lost 1 base and J 0 bases, leaving 8 bases between the germline ends.

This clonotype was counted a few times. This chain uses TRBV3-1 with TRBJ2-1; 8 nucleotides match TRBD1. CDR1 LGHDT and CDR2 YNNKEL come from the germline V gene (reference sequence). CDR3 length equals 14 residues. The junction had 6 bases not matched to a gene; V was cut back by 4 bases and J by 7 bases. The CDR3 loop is CASSPGQGWNEQFF. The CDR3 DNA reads TGTGCCAGCAGCCCCGGACAGGGCTGGAATGAGCAGTTCTTC.

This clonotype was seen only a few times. The CDR3 reads CAISGDTPNTEAFF. Here the CDR3 DNA reads TGTGCCATCAGTGGGGACACCCCGAACACTGAAGCTTTCTTT. The V call is TRBV10-3, the J call TRBJ1-1, with a tentative D call TRBD1 (6 bases). The CDR3 runs to 14 residues. Germline CDR1 ENHRY, CDR2 SYGVKD. The germline V and J ends were trimmed by 4 bases and 1 base, with 10 bases remaining between them.